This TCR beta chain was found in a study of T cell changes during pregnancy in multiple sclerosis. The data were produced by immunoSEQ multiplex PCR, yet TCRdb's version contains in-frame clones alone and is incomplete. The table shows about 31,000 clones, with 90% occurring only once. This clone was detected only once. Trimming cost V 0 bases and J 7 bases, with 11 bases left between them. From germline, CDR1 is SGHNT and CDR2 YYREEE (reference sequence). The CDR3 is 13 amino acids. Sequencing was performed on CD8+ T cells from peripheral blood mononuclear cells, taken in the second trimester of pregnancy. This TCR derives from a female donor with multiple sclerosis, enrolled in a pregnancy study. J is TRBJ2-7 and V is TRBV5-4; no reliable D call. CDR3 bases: TGTGCCAGCAGCTTGGAATATGTGGAGGAGCAGTACTTC. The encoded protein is CASSLEYVEEQYF.